The sequence of this T cell receptor (beta chain) was determined in a study of monozygotic twins with inflammatory bowel disease. TCRdb derives one entry per CDR3 protein from the 5' RACE reads, leaving out DNA. This specimen shows about 130,000 distinct CDR3 sequences; the ten leading clones hold more than 1%. On this clonotype: Its antigen is not known.

Germline V lookup: CDR1 GTSNPN, CDR2 SVGIG (reference sequence). The length of the CDR3 is 13 residues. Study-wide results and limits: Added variability in patient repertoires may stem from differing immunosuppressive treatments. Findings did not support one strong IBD-associated signal or clonotype. With others, IBD patients shared fewer clonotypes than healthy twins did, especially with disease activity.

Whole blood, unsorted for T cells, was the source of total RNA. The sequence came from a human donor with ulcerative colitis or Crohn's disease, or a healthy co-twin of an affected twin (not recorded which). The sample was blood. The rearrangement uses TRBV30 and TRBJ2-2; TCRdb outputs TRBD1, but without DNA this stays unchecked. CDR3 protein: CAWDRGVAGELFF.